This TCR beta chain was documented in a study of shared clonotypes between healthy human individuals. For this clone: Its matching antigen is unknown. Other DNA sequences from this sample encode an identical CDR3 as well.

CD8 cells classed as naive were CD45RO-negative and positively selected for CCR7, excluding terminally differentiated effector memory CD45RA+ cells. Notes on the study in general: Relative to clonotypes present in all four donors, those not shared had lower generation probabilities. It was anticipated that sequencing depth would influence how many clonotypes donors shared.

Clones were sequenced by immunoSEQ multiplex PCR, and TCRdb holds only the in-frame ones, with some missing. The data hold around 2,000,000 clones, with less than 95% observed a single time. Germline V gene sequence: CDR1 LNHDA, CDR2 SQIVND (reference sequence). V lost 3 bases, J lost 3 bases, and 8 bases lay in between. CDR3 size: 13 residues. The origin of this receptor is a man aged 18 to 29 in good health. This rearrangement joins TRBV19 to TRBJ1-2, with D tentatively TRBD1 (5 bases). The source material was naive CD8+ T cells sorted from blood. The CDR3 is CASSMGGYYGYTF. The CDR3 bases are TGTGCCAGTAGTATGGGGGGTTACTATGGCTACACCTTC.